This entry describes one T cell receptor (beta chain). This clonotype was recorded a few times. No antigen is known for it. Base qualities were left out, and no much larger clone turns up one base away. The data belong to a study of T cell repertoires in cytomegalovirus infection (dated by TCRdb to between 2019 and 2020). Regarding the research as a whole: Alongside well-studied HLA-B-restricted epitopes, the peptide stimulations were aimed at recently identified HLA-C-restricted CMV epitopes, whose presentation resists viral immunomodulation. Because public TCR beta signatures pointed to carriage of CMV infection together with the matching HLA type, the HLA type of each donor mattered for the analysis.

The run used an Illumina HiSeq 1500. TCRdb handled the public reads itself, with Q25 trimming in fastp and clone calling in MiXCR, and kept productive beta chains. Entries that share a CDR3 protein sequence are merged under the most common genes and DNA. The sample table contains approximately 49,000 distinct CDR3 sequences; only one count was recorded for over 15% of them. The top ten clones comprise approximately 25% of the sample. Results the study describes overall, beyond this receptor: Carriers of CMV infection plus the relevant HLA type were discriminated by the cumulative frequency of public TCR beta family members in the study cohort and in an independent approximately 350-donor cohort. In the ex vivo response, HLA-C-restricted CMV-specific TCR beta clonotypes were dominant, and in two of eight donors the single most frequent clonotype came from this HLA-C-restricted group.

The treatment or condition label for this specimen denotes: in vitro stimulation with specific CMV peptide epitopes to enrich CMV-specific T cells. The CDR3 holds 13 amino acids from the cysteine to the phenylalanine. The sequence is cut down to CDR3 DNA, 39 bases in frame from base 1. At the junction V is shortened by 7 bases and J by 4 bases; bases outside the gene matches: 5. Sequences were derived from CD8+ T cells from cultured PBMCs, sampled from culture after CMV antigen stimulation. Recombination linked TRBV12-3 or TRBV12-4 to TRBJ2-3; 7 bases in the junction line up with TRBD1. The receptor comes from a human donor in good health (CMV status not recorded). Some clones in this sample may be carry-over from other donors' samples. The CDR3 reads as follows: CASTVQGSDTQYF. In nucleotides, the sequence is TGTGCCAGCACCGTACAGGGGTCAGATACGCAGTATTTT.